The present T cell receptor (beta chain) was sequenced within a study of monozygotic twins with inflammatory bowel disease. Points from the study as a whole: Using the inverse Simpson index, IBD patients had lower TCRbeta diversity than healthy co-twins.

Whole-blood total RNA was extracted without T cell sorting. This CDR3 spans 16 amino acids. CDR1 and CDR2 (germline): KGHDR, SFDVKD. As concerns this clonotype: The antigen is unknown.

Molecular identifiers with 6-nucleotide sample barcodes were added during cDNA synthesis via template switching. TCRdb derives one entry per CDR3 protein from the 5' RACE reads, leaving out DNA. The sample includes 160,000 or so distinct CDR3 sequences. The rearrangement uses TRBV24-1 and TRBJ1-6; TCRdb lists TRBD1, though no DNA is available to test this call. The TCR sequence derives from a human donor with ulcerative colitis or Crohn's disease, or a healthy co-twin of an affected twin (not recorded which). Sequencing was carried out using blood. The CDR3 sequence is CATSDSRTGDNSPLHF.